Shown below are 3 T cell receptor beta chains from a single sample sequenced in a study of blood T cells in healthy people across ages. A second PCR of about 7 to 11 cycles used a sample-barcoded 5' primer and a J-beta primer mix. TCRdb reanalysed the 5' RACE reads using MiXCR and keeps one entry per CDR3 protein. The sample yields about 590,000 distinct CDR3 sequences, about 30% seen once. Sequenced: blood. These receptors came from a woman of 80 years or more in good health.

This clonotype has just a few counts. DNA for the CDR3: TGTGCCAGCAGCTATGGGACAGGGGTTCCAGATACGCAGTATTTT. This encodes CASSYGTGVPDTQYF. The chain couples TRBV7-2 to TRBJ2-3; 10 bases match TRBD1. The junction had 5 bases not matched to a gene; V was cut back by 4 bases and J by 4 bases. Per the germline V gene, CDR1 is SGHTA and CDR2 is FQGNSA. The CDR3 sequence is 15 residues long. Using reference TRBV7-2 and TRBJ2-3 for the parts outside the CDR3, the full variable domain is GAGVSQSPSNKVTEKGKDVELRCDPISGHTALYWYRQSLGQGLEFLIYFQGNSAPDKSGLPSDRFSAERTGGSVSTLTIQRTQQEDSAVYLCASSYGTGVPDTQYFGPGTRLTVL.

This clonotype was detected once. The V gene is TRBV7-9, the J gene TRBJ2-1, with 9 nucleotides matching TRBD2. This CDR3 is built from 15 residues. The ends lost 5 bases at V and 5 bases at J; junction bases unmatched: 7. Germline V gene sequence: CDR1 SEHNR, CDR2 FQNEAQ (reference sequence). The chain's CDR3 is CASSSGGSGDNEQFF. CDR3 sequence (DNA): TGTGCCAGCAGCAGCGGGGGGTCAGGGGACAATGAGCAGTTCTTC.

Written as DNA, the CDR3 is TGTGCCACCAGTGATTTCAAGGGGATGGCTGAGCAGTACTTC. Translating gives CATSDFKGMAEQYF. The gene calls are TRBV24-1 and TRBJ2-7; D perhaps matches TRBD1 (5 bases). The CDR3 has 14 residues. Trimming stripped 1 base from V and 7 bases from J, with 13 bases between. The V gene's germline CDR1 is KGHDR and CDR2 SFDVKD.